This passage covers 2 T cell receptor beta chains from one sample sequenced in a study of cytomegalovirus exposure and HLA in healthy donors. 13 Jbeta primers and 60 Vbeta primers were used for the PCR. Profiled with immunoSEQ multiplex PCR; TCRdb holds only in-frame clones, not every one. In all, the sample yields under 90,000 clones. Sequencing was done on a sample of PBMCs. The receptors here all came from a man between 45 and 60 years old in good health and CMV-seropositive.

The chain has TRBV19 and TRBJ1-2, with D possibly being TRBD1 (5 bases). This CDR3 comprises 16 residues. CDR1 is LNHDA, CDR2 SQIVND, per germline (reference sequence). Trimming left V 1 base short and J 7 bases short, with 19 bases between. This chain's CDR3 is CASSIARQSAWGGYTF. Here the CDR3 DNA reads TGTGCCAGTAGTATAGCCCGACAGTCGGCATGGGGTGGCTACACCTTC.

This chain connects TRBV29-1 to TRBJ2-1; 8 nucleotides line up with TRBD2. J gave up 5 bases and V 7 bases, and 10 bases lay outside the gene matches. CDR3 length: 14 residues. The germline gives CDR1 SQVTM, CDR2 ANQGSEA. The CDR3 spells CSALGLALNNEQFF. CDR3 in DNA: TGCAGCGCCTTAGGACTAGCCCTTAACAATGAGCAGTTCTTC.